The 17 T cell receptor beta chains below were found in one sample sequenced in a study of OX40 agonist ivuxolimab in advanced cancers. Receptors were amplified or captured by the immunoSEQ multiplex PCR assay. This is the immuneACCESS table as TCRdb keeps it, with only in-frame sequences that have V and J called. A part of the clones is gone; compared with another copy, unresolved V genes explain less than half, and the rest is unexplained. The sample yields 55,000 to 70,000 clones; 80% to 90% were counted once. The top ten hold 0.88% of the sample. The specimen comprised CD4+ or CD8+ T cells sorted from blood, sampled in a trial of the OX40 agonist ivuxolimab. These receptors all come from an adult with an advanced solid tumor such as melanoma, head and neck, liver or kidney cancer.

The chain carries TRBV4-1 and TRBJ2-1; D gene ambiguous. The CDR3 totals 14 residues. V gave up 3 bases and J gave up 8 bases, with 14 bases separating them. Per the germline V gene, CDR1 is MGHRA and CDR2 is YSYEKL. CDR3 coding DNA: TGCGCCAGCAGCCAGGAAGCTACTTGGGATGAGCAGTTCTTC. Amino acid sequence: CASSQEATWDEQFF.

The V and J genes are TRBV11-2 and TRBJ2-2; D is unclear. Germline loops: CDR1 SGHAT, CDR2 FQNNGV. This CDR3 is 15 amino acids long. Deletions cut 0 bases from V and 1 base from J, with 6 bases between. CDR3 in amino acids: CASSLDRRNTGELFF. The DNA for the CDR3 is TGTGCCAGCAGCTTAGATAGGAGGAACACCGGGGAGCTGTTTTTT.

CDR3 coding DNA: TGTGCCAGCAGTGACAACCAAGAGACCCAGTACTTC. Amino acids: CASSDNQETQYF. The gene calls are TRBV2 and TRBJ2-5; D gene unclear. The germline CDR1 and CDR2 sequences are SNHLY and FYNNEI. The V gene lost 3 bases and the J gene lost 0 bases, with 2 bases spanning the gap. The CDR3 contains 12 residues. The full variable domain, its missing parts supplied by reference TRBV2 and TRBJ2-5, is EPEVTQTPSHQVTQMGQEVILRCVPISNHLYFYWYRQILGQKVEFLVSFYNNEISEKSEIFDDQFSVERPDGSNFTLKIRSTKLEDSAMYFCASSDNQETQYFGPGTRLLVL.

The chain has TRBV28 and TRBJ1-2, with 7 nucleotides matching TRBD1. Per the germline V gene, CDR1 is MDHEN and CDR2 is SYDVKM. Trimming at V came to 6 bases and at J to 0 bases, leaving 13 bases not matched to a gene. This CDR3 contains 17 residues. The CDR3 sequence: CASRTPQGRLTNYGYTF. DNA for the CDR3: TGTGCCAGCAGAACCCCACAGGGGCGCCTAACTAACTATGGCTACACCTTC.

The rearrangement joins TRBV4-1 to TRBJ2-3; D remains ambiguous. Germline V gene sequence: CDR1 MGHRA, CDR2 YSYEKL. This CDR3 contains 13 residues. V lost 2 bases to trimming and J lost 0 bases, with 3 bases between them. The CDR3 DNA reads as TGCGCCAGCAGCCAAATTAGCACAGATACGCAGTATTTT. It translates to CASSQISTDTQYF.

J is TRBJ2-1 and V is TRBV6-1, with D possibly matching TRBD1 (6 bases). This CDR3 contains 14 residues. Germline V gene lookup returns CDR1 MNHNS and CDR2 SASEGT. Trimming pared 5 bases from V and 8 bases from J, leaving 16 bases between. This chain's CDR3 is CASSKDSPWDEQFF. CDR3 DNA: TGTGCCAGCAGTAAGGACAGCCCTTGGGATGAGCAGTTCTTC.

This sequence joins TRBV21-1 and TRBJ1-6; TRBD1, the table's D call, lacks a check against the DNA. TRBV21-1 constitutes a pseudogene. This CDR3 is 19 amino acids long. This CDR3 is CASSARSSGTGGEGSPLHF. The CDR3 region has the DNA TGTGCCAGCAGCGCACGGTCCTCCGGGACAGGGGGTGAAGGGTCACCCCTCCACTTT.

J is TRBJ1-5 and V is TRBV19, with D perhaps matching TRBD1 (6 bases). The length of the CDR3 is 13 residues. Germline V gives CDR1 LNHDA, CDR2 SQIVND (reference sequence). V was cut by 4 bases and J by 14 bases, with 18 bases left in between. CDR3 DNA: TGTGCCAGTAGTAACCGGGACACCCGTAAAGAGCATTTT. Translated, it gives CASSNRDTRKEHF.

The chain carries TRBV5-1 and TRBJ2-7, with D unresolved. The V and J ends lost 0 bases and 2 bases respectively, with 12 bases between them. Germline assignment: CDR1 SGHRS and CDR2 YFSETQ. The CDR3 contains 15 residues. CDR3 sequence (DNA): TGCGCCAGCAGCTTGGTAGGAGCTCCCCCCTACGAGCAGTACTTC. Encoded protein: CASSLVGAPPYEQYF. The entire variable domain, with the rest obtained from reference TRBV5-1 and TRBJ2-7, is as follows: KAGVTQTPRYLIKTRGQQVTLSCSPISGHRSVSWYQQTPGQGLQFLFEYFSETQRNKGNFPGRFSGRQFSNSRSEMNVSTLELGDSALYLCASSLVGAPPYEQYFGPGTRLTVT.

This clone came up once. The chain employs TRBV18 and TRBJ2-1, with D perhaps being TRBD1 or TRBD2 (6 bases each). Trimming shortened V by 4 bases and J by 4 bases, and 17 bases separated the two germline ends. The germline V gene encodes CDR1 KGHSH and CDR2 LQKENI. The CDR3 has 16 amino acids. CDR3: CASSRQGGTGYNEQFF. CDR3 DNA sequence: TGTGCCAGCTCACGGCAAGGGGGGACGGGGTACAATGAGCAGTTCTTC. Full variable domain (rest looked up from reference TRBV18 and TRBJ2-1): NAGVMQNPRHLVRRRGQEARLRCSPMKGHSHVYWYRQLPEEGLKFMVYLQKENIIDESGMPKERFSAEFPKEGPSILRIQQVVRGDSAAYFCASSRQGGTGYNEQFFGPGTRLTVL.

For the CDR3, the DNA is TGTGCCATCAGGGGAGACACACGCTATAATTCACCCCTCCACTTT. Protein sequence: CAIRGDTRYNSPLHF. The rearrangement links TRBV10-3 to TRBJ1-6; the D is unclear. Germline V gene sequence: CDR1 ENHRY, CDR2 SYGVKD. The CDR3 has 15 residues. Trimming took off 6 bases at V and 3 bases at J, with 12 bases between the two ends.

J is TRBJ1-1 and V is TRBV7-2, with D possibly matching TRBD1 (6 bases). This CDR3 contains 14 residues. Per germline, CDR1 SGHTA and CDR2 FQGNSA. V lost 5 bases to trimming and J lost 3 bases, with 13 bases between them. CDR3 in DNA: TGTGCCAGCAGCCCAAGACAGGTCTACACTGAAGCTTTCTTT. It translates to CASSPRQVYTEAFF.

The V gene is TRBV19, the J gene TRBJ2-1; TRBD2 matches at 13 bases. This CDR3 is built from 15 residues. Germline V CDR1 and CDR2: LNHDA, SQIVND (reference sequence). Trimming cost V 5 bases and J 8 bases; bases outside gene matches: 6. The DNA for the CDR3 is TGTGCCAGTAGTCCGACTAGCGGGAGGTTTTATGAGCAGTTCTTC. As protein: CASSPTSGRFYEQFF.

This chain joins TRBV30 and TRBJ2-6; D gene uncertain. Trimming removed 2 bases at V and 0 bases at J, with 14 bases between. Germline CDR1 reads GTSNPN; CDR2 reads SVGIG (reference sequence). The CDR3 extends over 17 amino acids. CDR3 DNA: TGTGCCTGGAGTTCAGGCAAACTCAACTCTGGGGCCAACGTCCTGACTTTC. Translated, it gives CAWSSGKLNSGANVLTF.

This chain connects TRBV5-1 to TRBJ1-4; 8 bases fit TRBD1. Germline CDR1 is SGHRS and CDR2 is YFSETQ. V lost 0 bases to trimming and J lost 8 bases; unmatched junction nucleotides: 3. The CDR3 loop spans 14 amino acids. The CDR3 here is CASSLAGGNEKLFF. DNA for the CDR3: TGCGCCAGCAGCTTGGCAGGGGGCAACGAAAAACTGTTTTTT.

The chain carries TRBV27 and TRBJ1-1, with a weak D call TRBD1 (6 bases). Trimming removed 5 bases at V and 0 bases at J, with 16 bases between. CDR3 length: 16 residues. Germline-derived CDR1 and CDR2 are MNHEY and SMNVEV (reference sequence). The CDR3 region is CASSPSGTLMNTEAFF. The CDR3 region has the DNA TGTGCCAGCAGTCCGTCAGGGACATTAATGAACACTGAAGCTTTCTTT.

The V gene is TRBV5-1, the J gene TRBJ2-5; 10 bases agree with TRBD1. The CDR3 sequence is 15 residues long. CDR1 is SGHRS and CDR2 is YFSETQ in the germline V gene. V trimming: 3 bases; J trimming: 5 bases; junction bases outside the gene matches: 7. DNA for the CDR3: TGCGCCAGCAGCTCAACACCGGGACAGGGGGAGACCCAGTACTTC. Its translation is CASSSTPGQGETQYF.